A selection of T cell receptor beta chains follows, all from one sample in a study of blood T cell repertoires in COVID-19. TCRdb's table, derived via immunoSEQ multiplex PCR, lists solely in-frame clones and lacks some. The sample has about 250,000 clones; 60% to 75% are singletons. Source material: peripheral blood. Receptor source: a woman older than 75 with acute or convalescent COVID-19. Both conserved end residues are part of each CDR3.

cdr3_aa: CASSLYSVLYGYTF; v_call: TRBV28; j_call: TRBJ1-2
cdr3_aa: CASSSPQDYGYTF; v_call: TRBV12-3/TRBV12-4; j_call: TRBJ1-2
cdr3_aa: CASSLRGGSGANVLTF; v_call: TRBV5-4; j_call: TRBJ2-6
cdr3_aa: CASSLGRLADTQYF; v_call: TRBV11-2; j_call: TRBJ2-3
cdr3_aa: CASSLVWTLETQYF; v_call: TRBV7-2; j_call: TRBJ2-5
cdr3_aa: CASSYLQGDGYTF; v_call: TRBV6-5; j_call: TRBJ1-2
cdr3_aa: CASSLNSGFYEQYF; v_call: TRBV5-6; j_call: TRBJ2-7
cdr3_aa: CASSEQGGGYTF; v_call: TRBV6-1; j_call: TRBJ1-2
cdr3_aa: CASSPKAGTGSETQYF; v_call: TRBV7-7; j_call: TRBJ2-5
cdr3_aa: CASSLVGRVGNTIYF; v_call: TRBV11-2; j_call: TRBJ1-3
cdr3_aa: CASSGSTGSSTDTQYF; v_call: TRBV5-1; j_call: TRBJ2-3
cdr3_aa: CAWSVQAGGIGNQPQHF; v_call: TRBV30; j_call: TRBJ1-5
cdr3_aa: CASSYASGNTEAFF; v_call: TRBV6-5; j_call: TRBJ1-1
cdr3_aa: CSGSSSGNTIYF; v_call: TRBV29-1; j_call: TRBJ1-3
cdr3_aa: CASSLGQGLGNSPLHF; v_call: TRBV3-1/TRBV3-2; j_call: TRBJ1-6
cdr3_aa: CASSSGGNEKLFF; v_call: TRBV7-9; j_call: TRBJ1-4
cdr3_aa: CASSLGPSGTSGEQYF; v_call: TRBV5-1; j_call: TRBJ2-7
cdr3_aa: CASSERTGGWGYTF; v_call: TRBV7-2; j_call: TRBJ1-2
cdr3_aa: CAWSVNRGRGETQYF; v_call: TRBV30; j_call: TRBJ2-5
cdr3_aa: CASSPGGLAADTQYF; v_call: TRBV5-1; j_call: TRBJ2-3
cdr3_aa: CAWSVGRTSVTLGTQYF; v_call: TRBV30; j_call: TRBJ2-3
cdr3_aa: CASSPHHEQFF; v_call: TRBV7-2; j_call: TRBJ2-1
cdr3_aa: CASSLSYEQYF; v_call: TRBV7-8; j_call: TRBJ2-7
cdr3_aa: CASSPRQGGNTEAFF; v_call: TRBV18; j_call: TRBJ1-1
cdr3_aa: CASSVVGQNYGYTF; v_call: TRBV9; j_call: TRBJ1-2
cdr3_aa: CASSYSLRGGEKLFF; v_call: TRBV6-2/TRBV6-3; j_call: TRBJ1-4
cdr3_aa: CASGLGSGVTYNEQFF; v_call: TRBV12-5; j_call: TRBJ2-1
cdr3_aa: CASSLGGGGSYNEQFF; v_call: TRBV7-2; j_call: TRBJ2-1
cdr3_aa: CASSVPENGLPDTQYF; v_call: TRBV9; j_call: TRBJ2-3
cdr3_aa: CASSEAGLAGGTFF; v_call: TRBV6-1; j_call: TRBJ2-4
cdr3_aa: CASSLQGYYGYTF; v_call: TRBV11-1; j_call: TRBJ1-2
cdr3_aa: CASSRSGGNEQYF; v_call: TRBV4-3; j_call: TRBJ2-7
cdr3_aa: CASTRTGPYEQYF; v_call: TRBV3-1/TRBV3-2; j_call: TRBJ2-7
cdr3_aa: CASHRGSNEKLFF; v_call: TRBV25-1; j_call: TRBJ1-4
cdr3_aa: CASSRGGVGEKLFF; v_call: TRBV18; j_call: TRBJ1-4
cdr3_aa: CASSQGTGIYGYTF; v_call: TRBV3-1/TRBV3-2; j_call: TRBJ1-2
cdr3_aa: CSVGGGSKGEQFF; v_call: TRBV29-1; j_call: TRBJ2-1
cdr3_aa: CASSLNRVGGYTF; v_call: TRBV28; j_call: TRBJ1-2
cdr3_aa: CASSVSGTTGELFF; v_call: TRBV9; j_call: TRBJ2-2
cdr3_aa: CASSLTGNNQPQHF; v_call: TRBV19; j_call: TRBJ1-5
cdr3_aa: CASSYEDRTEAFF; v_call: TRBV6-5; j_call: TRBJ1-1
cdr3_aa: CASSIQGFTDTQYF; v_call: TRBV19; j_call: TRBJ2-3